Below, 26 T cell receptor beta chains from the same sample are listed, as sequenced in a study of shared clonotypes between healthy human individuals (dated by TCRdb to the early 2020s). Preparation of the library involved the immunoSEQ multiplex PCR assay. The table comes from immuneACCESS by way of TCRdb, which keeps in-frame sequences with V and J called. Part of the clones is missing from these tables; in studies checked, under half for an unresolved V gene and the rest for unknown reasons. For this sample there are about 1 million clones; approximately 72% appear just once. The ten largest clones take up roughly 1.4% of the sample. Material for sequencing was memory CD4+ T cells sorted from blood. The label giving this sample's cell subset or site can be read as: CD45RA-negative fraction. These receptors were collected from a man aged 18-30 years in good health.

This rearrangement joins TRBV5-8 to TRBJ1-1; maybe TRBD1 (5 bases). In germline, CDR1 is SGHTS, CDR2 YDEGEE. This CDR3 has 16 residues. Deletions cut 5 bases from V and 6 bases from J, with 23 bases between. CDR3 sequence (DNA): TGTGCCAGCAGGGCTGAGACGGGCTGGGGGAAATCTGAAGCTTTCTTT. Amino acids: CASRAETGWGKSEAFF.

This clone was detected a few times. The CDR3 DNA reads as TGTGCCAGCAGTTACGGGCAGGGGCAGGGCACTGAAGCTTTCTTT. This codes for CASSYGQGQGTEAFF. This chain joins TRBV6-6 and TRBJ1-1; D may be TRBD1 (6 bases). The CDR3 loop spans 15 amino acids. Between the trimmed V and J ends, which lost 2 bases and 4 bases, there was a span of 14 bases. Germline V gives CDR1 MNHNY, CDR2 SVGAGI (reference sequence).

The V and J genes are TRBV28 and TRBJ1-5; tentatively, D is TRBD1 (6 bases). The germline gives CDR1 MDHEN, CDR2 SYDVKM. The CDR3 is 14 residues long. The V gene lost 6 bases and the J gene lost 8 bases, with 17 bases spanning the gap. The CDR3 protein is CASREGGTTKPQHF. The CDR3 region has the DNA TGTGCCAGCAGGGAGGGGGGTACGACTAAGCCCCAGCATTTT.

The chain joins TRBV19 to TRBJ2-3, with D possibly matching TRBD2 (5 bases). Germline V CDR1 and CDR2: LNHDA, SQIVND (reference sequence). Deletions cut 5 bases from V and 4 bases from J, with 16 bases between. The CDR3 is 15 residues long. CDR3 sequence: CASSLLGSPADTQYF. The CDR3 nucleotides read TGTGCCAGTAGTCTACTAGGGTCCCCCGCAGATACGCAGTATTTT.

This clone has only a few counts. V usage is TRBV28 and J usage is TRBJ2-1; 7 positions agree with TRBD1. CDR1 and CDR2 from the germline V gene are MDHEN and SYDVKM. With 6 bases clipped from V and 3 bases from J, the junction kept 11 bases outside the gene matches. The CDR3 has 16 residues. The CDR3 coding sequence is TGTGCCAGCAGCCCCCCCGGGACAGCCGTCTACAATGAGCAGTTCTTC. This sequence encodes CASSPPGTAVYNEQFF.

The rearrangement uses TRBV19 and TRBJ2-7; D is unresolved. Trimming shortened V by 1 base and J by 1 base, and 8 bases separated the two germline ends. The CDR3 consists of 14 residues. The germline V gene has CDR1 LNHDA and CDR2 SQIVND (reference sequence). The CDR3 loop is CASSIARESYEQYF. Written as DNA, the CDR3 is TGTGCCAGTAGTATAGCAAGGGAATCCTACGAGCAGTACTTC. Complete variable domain (other parts from reference TRBV19 and TRBJ2-7): DGGITQSPKYLFRKEGQNVTLSCEQNLNHDAMYWYRQDPGQGLRLIYYSQIVNDFQKGDIAEGYSVSREKKESFPLTVTSAQKNPTAFYLCASSIARESYEQYFGPGTRLTVT.

This chain joins TRBV5-8 and TRBJ1-5; D is perhaps TRBD1 (5 bases). CDR3 length: 14 amino acids. Germline CDR1 reads SGHTS; CDR2 reads YDEGEE. V was shortened by 4 bases and J by 2 bases, with 10 bases between the two germline ends. The CDR3 protein is CASSGGLGNQPQHF. CDR3 bases: TGTGCCAGCAGCGGGGGATTGGGCAATCAGCCCCAGCATTTT.

This clone was counted many times. The V gene is TRBV7-9, the J gene TRBJ2-7; D may be TRBD2 (5 bases). Germline CDR1 is SEHNR and CDR2 is FQNEAQ (reference sequence). Trimming shortened V by 4 bases and J by 0 bases, and 10 bases separated the two germline ends. This CDR3 comprises 14 residues. CDR3 sequence: CASSSPGSSYEQYF. CDR3 coding DNA: TGTGCCAGCAGCTCCCCGGGATCCTCCTACGAGCAGTACTTC.

This chain joins TRBV4-1 and TRBJ2-3; the D is unclear. Germline V CDR1 and CDR2: MGHRA, YSYEKL. V was clipped by 3 bases and J by 0 bases, with 10 bases between them. CDR3 length: 15 residues. The CDR3 spells CASSQGTKSTDTQYF. DNA for the CDR3: TGCGCCAGCAGCCAGGGAACTAAAAGCACAGATACGCAGTATTTT.

V and J are TRBV5-4 and TRBJ1-6, with D possibly matching TRBD1 (6 bases). The CDR3 covers 17 residues. From germline, CDR1 is SGHNT and CDR2 YYREEE (reference sequence). Trimming shortened V by 0 bases and J by 0 bases, and 10 bases separated the two germline ends. CDR3 nucleotide sequence: TGTGCCAGCAGCTTGGGGGGGGGCAGCTCCTATAATTCACCCCTCCACTTT. As protein: CASSLGGGSSYNSPLHF.

The chain carries TRBV4-1 and TRBJ2-3; D remains unclear. There are 15 residues in the CDR3. Between the trimmed V and J ends, which lost 0 bases and 0 bases, there was a span of 7 bases. Per the germline V gene, CDR1 is MGHRA and CDR2 is YSYEKL. Here the CDR3 reads CASSQDRKSTDTQYF. In DNA form, the CDR3 reads TGCGCCAGCAGCCAAGATCGGAAAAGCACAGATACGCAGTATTTT.

The chain has TRBV7-9 and TRBJ2-7; perhaps TRBD2 as D (5 bases). The V end was cut by 6 bases, the J end by 6 bases, with 24 bases between. This CDR3 contains 16 residues. Germline V gene sequence: CDR1 SEHNR, CDR2 FQNEAQ (reference sequence). The DNA for the CDR3 is TGTGCCAGCAGAGACGGGAATGTCGGTGAGTTGGGCGAGCAGTACTTC. Protein product: CASRDGNVGELGEQYF.

This chain joins TRBV6-5 and TRBJ1-4, with TRBD1 as a possible D gene (5 bases). This CDR3 is built from 15 residues. The ends were cut back, 2 bases at V and 3 bases at J, with 10 bases in the middle. Per the germline V gene, CDR1 is MNHEY and CDR2 is SVGAGI. CDR3 bases: TGTGCCAGCAGTTACCACGGGGGGTCTAATGAAAAACTGTTTTTT. It codes for CASSYHGGSNEKLFF.

This clone was observed a handful of times. This rearrangement joins TRBV5-6 to TRBJ1-1; maybe TRBD1 (6 bases). The CDR3 runs 13 residues. Germline V gene data show CDR1 as SGHDT and CDR2 as YYEEEE. Trimming removed 0 bases from V and 8 bases from J, with 11 bases in between. CDR3 bases: TGTGCCAGCAGCTTGGTGGGGGCCCGGGAAGCTTTCTTT. It is translated as CASSLVGAREAFF.

The chain's CDR3 is CASSPGYQETQYF. Here the CDR3 DNA reads TGTGCCAGCAGCCCGGGGTATCAAGAGACCCAGTACTTC. The chain links TRBV7-2 to TRBJ2-5; TRBD2 might be the D (5 bases). The CDR3 extends over 13 amino acids. Germline V lookup: CDR1 SGHTA, CDR2 FQGNSA. V was trimmed by 5 bases and J by 2 bases, leaving 9 bases between them.

This chain uses TRBV9 with TRBJ2-5, with D unclear. The V and J ends lost 4 bases and 3 bases respectively, with 13 bases between them. CDR3 size: 14 residues. Germline V lookup: CDR1 SGDLS, CDR2 YYNGEE. DNA of the CDR3: TGTGCCAGCAGCATCGACCGGGCCGAAGAGACCCAGTACTTC. This gives the protein CASSIDRAEETQYF.

The J gene is TRBJ2-2, the V gene TRBV7-9, with 7 positions matching TRBD1. Germline V gene sequence: CDR1 SEHNR, CDR2 FQNEAQ (reference sequence). J was trimmed by 5 bases and V by 5 bases; bases with no gene match: 5. The CDR3 consists of 14 residues. The CDR3: CASSRQGRTGELFF. DNA for the CDR3: TGTGCCAGCAGCCGACAGGGACGTACCGGGGAGCTGTTTTTT.

The table lists this clone with a few counts. The rearrangement uses TRBV11-2 and TRBJ2-1, with 10 bases matching TRBD2. V lost 4 bases, J lost 4 bases, and 10 bases stayed unmatched. The CDR3 extends over 17 amino acids. Germline values: CDR1 SGHAT, CDR2 FQNNGV. CDR3 DNA: TGTGCCAGCAGCTCCGGGACTAGCGTAGGGGAGTACAATGAGCAGTTCTTC. As protein: CASSSGTSVGEYNEQFF.

This chain links TRBV5-1 with TRBJ2-3, with 10 bases that match TRBD1. Germline V gene lookup returns CDR1 SGHRS and CDR2 YFSETQ. This CDR3 region has 16 residues. V lost 0 bases to trimming and J lost 0 bases; unmatched junction nucleotides: 1. CDR3 protein: CASSLAGQGSTDTQYF. The CDR3 bases are TGCGCCAGCAGCTTGGCGGGACAGGGGAGCACAGATACGCAGTATTTT.

The chain links TRBV19 to TRBJ2-3, with D perhaps TRBD2 (6 bases). This CDR3 region has 14 residues. V lost 2 bases to trimming and J lost 3 bases, with 9 bases between them. The germline V gene has CDR1 LNHDA and CDR2 SQIVND (reference sequence). DNA for the CDR3: TGTGCCAGTAGTATAACGGGAGAAACAGATACGCAGTATTTT. Amino acids: CASSITGETDTQYF.

This chain joins TRBV6-1 and TRBJ1-2; D is unresolved. The V and J ends lost 2 bases and 7 bases respectively, with 14 bases between them. The CDR3 is 14 residues long. CDR1 and CDR2 from the germline V gene are MNHNS and SASEGT. The CDR3 nucleotides are TGTGCCAGCAGTGAACTTGTTGGACTTGGTGGCTACACCTTC. Protein: CASSELVGLGGYTF.

On this clone itself: Other nucleotide sequences from this sample produce the same CDR3. This chain joins TRBV5-4 and TRBJ2-1; D may be TRBD2 (5 bases). The germline V gene has CDR1 SGHNT and CDR2 YYREEE (reference sequence). CDR3 length: 13 residues. V lost 4 bases and J lost 2, with 7 bases in between. The CDR3 here is CASSLGTYNEQFF. For the CDR3, the DNA is TGTGCCAGCAGCCTCGGGACCTACAATGAGCAGTTCTTC.

The genes are TRBV29-1 and TRBJ2-5; possible D gene TRBD1, 5 bases. The CDR3 sequence is 15 residues long. V dropped 0 bases and J dropped 5 bases, with 16 bases sitting between them. CDR1 is SQVTM and CDR2 is ANQGSEA in the germline V gene. The CDR3 loop reads CSVEDQIGQGETQYF. CDR3 nucleotides: TGCAGCGTTGAAGATCAGATAGGCCAGGGCGAGACCCAGTACTTC.

The chain has TRBV6-5 and TRBJ2-2; D may be TRBD1 (6 bases). The CDR3 consists of 15 residues. Germline V gives CDR1 MNHEY, CDR2 SVGAGI. V was shortened by 4 bases and J by 8 bases, with 17 bases between the two germline ends. CDR3 bases: TGTGCCAGCAGTTTCACCCCAGGGGATCCAGGGGAGCTGTTTTTT. Amino acid sequence: CASSFTPGDPGELFF.

This chain uses TRBV19 with TRBJ1-1; TRBD1 might be the D (6 bases). Deletions cut 3 bases from V and 1 base from J, with 12 bases between. CDR1 is LNHDA, CDR2 SQIVND, per germline (reference sequence). The CDR3 has 15 amino acids. The CDR3 DNA is TGTGCCAGTAGTATTTCGGGGGCTGGGAACACTGAAGCTTTCTTT. Protein: CASSISGAGNTEAFF.

A few counts support this clone. This could be a read error, since a much larger clone is one nucleotide away. The same CDR3 also results from other DNA sequences found in this sample. The chain links TRBV5-4 to TRBJ2-3; D call uncertain. Looked up from germline, CDR1 is SGHNT and CDR2 is YYREEE (reference sequence). V gave up 0 bases and J gave up 1 base, with 3 bases separating them. CDR3 size: 13 residues. The CDR3 region has the DNA TGTGCCAGCAGCTTGGGCGGCACAGATACGCAGTATTTT. It codes for CASSLGGTDTQYF.